The rows below give T cell receptor beta chains drawn from one sample of a study of CD8+ T cells in alopecia areata. Profiled with immunoSEQ multiplex PCR; TCRdb holds only in-frame clones, not every one. Here the sample spans some 190,000 clones, around 64% being singletons. The sample consisted of CD4+ T cells sorted from blood, taken around week 50, from a patient treated with tofacitinib. The receptors originated from a human donor with alopecia areata. Each CDR3 is given with its conserved first and last residue. A D gene is named only where the DNA matches it firmly. Expanded clones are given a class, and other clones once, few, many or no size at all.

V gene: TRBV19; J gene: TRBJ2-3; D gene: TRBD2; clone size: NA; CDR3 protein: CASSIWTSGGRTDTQYF; CDR3 DNA: TGTGCCAGTAGTATCTGGACTAGCGGGGGGCGCACAGATACGCAGTATTTT
V gene: TRBV7-2; J gene: TRBJ2-2; D gene: NA; clone size: NA; CDR3 protein: CASSRETGELFF; CDR3 DNA: TGTGCCAGCAGCCGCGAAACCGGGGAGCTGTTTTTT
V gene: TRBV6-1; J gene: TRBJ2-1; D gene: TRBD2; clone size: NA; CDR3 protein: CASLSGGEQFF; CDR3 DNA: TGTGCCAGCCTCTCGGGGGGTGAGCAGTTCTTC
V gene: TRBV2; J gene: TRBJ2-4; D gene: NA; clone size: NA; CDR3 protein: CASSQSPIAKNIQYF; CDR3 DNA: TGTGCCAGCAGCCAATCACCCATAGCCAAAAACATTCAGTACTTC
V gene: TRBV29-1; J gene: TRBJ1-2; D gene: TRBD1; clone size: NA; CDR3 protein: CSVAGTVPSGYTF; CDR3 DNA: TGCAGCGTGGCCGGGACAGTCCCGTCTGGCTACACCTTC
V gene: TRBV7-7; J gene: TRBJ2-2; D gene: NA; clone size: NA; CDR3 protein: CASSSTVDTGELFF; CDR3 DNA: TGTGCCAGCAGCTCGACAGTTGACACCGGGGAGCTGTTTTTT
V gene: TRBV5-1; J gene: TRBJ2-3; D gene: NA; clone size: NA; CDR3 protein: CASSPLRDTQYF; CDR3 DNA: TGCGCCAGCAGCCCTTTAAGAGATACGCAGTATTTT
V gene: TRBV7-3; J gene: TRBJ1-6; D gene: NA; clone size: few; CDR3 protein: CASSLMGQDNSPLHF; CDR3 DNA: TGTGCCAGCAGCTTAATGGGCCAGGATAATTCACCCCTCCACTTT
V gene: TRBV2; J gene: TRBJ2-1; D gene: NA; clone size: few; CDR3 protein: CASSTWYEQFF; CDR3 DNA: TGTGCCAGCAGTACTTGGTATGAGCAGTTCTTC
V gene: TRBV29-1; J gene: TRBJ2-1; D gene: TRBD2; clone size: NA; CDR3 protein: CSVGASGGINEQFF; CDR3 DNA: TGCAGCGTTGGGGCTAGCGGGGGAATTAATGAGCAGTTCTTC
V gene: TRBV25-1; J gene: TRBJ1-5; D gene: NA; clone size: once; CDR3 protein: CASSEWGQPQHF; CDR3 DNA: TGTGCCAGCAGTGAATGGGGTCAGCCCCAGCATTTT
V gene: TRBV2; J gene: TRBJ1-1; D gene: NA; clone size: NA; CDR3 protein: CASGGLPNTEAFF; CDR3 DNA: TGTGCCAGCGGGGGACTACCGAACACTGAAGCTTTCTTT
V gene: TRBV6-4; J gene: TRBJ1-4; D gene: NA; clone size: few; CDR3 protein: CASSSDRKGKLFF; CDR3 DNA: TGTGCCAGCAGTTCCGACAGAAAAGGAAAACTGTTTTTT
V gene: TRBV11-2; J gene: TRBJ1-5; D gene: NA; clone size: NA; CDR3 protein: CASSLESNQPQHF; CDR3 DNA: TGTGCCAGCAGCTTAGAGTCGAATCAGCCCCAGCATTTT
V gene: TRBV4-3; J gene: TRBJ2-3; D gene: NA; clone size: NA; CDR3 protein: CASSQDLASDTQYF; CDR3 DNA: TGCGCCAGCAGCCAAGATCTGGCTTCAGATACGCAGTATTTT
V gene: TRBV14; J gene: TRBJ2-1; D gene: NA; clone size: NA; CDR3 protein: CASSPPGTGNNEQFF; CDR3 DNA: TGTGCCAGCAGCCCTCCCGGGACTGGTAACAATGAGCAGTTCTTC
V gene: TRBV2; J gene: TRBJ2-3; D gene: NA; clone size: NA; CDR3 protein: CASGTNTDTQYF; CDR3 DNA: TGTGCCAGCGGGACAAACACAGATACGCAGTATTTT
V gene: TRBV29-1; J gene: TRBJ2-3; D gene: NA; clone size: few; CDR3 protein: CSVGLQLLDTQYF; CDR3 DNA: TGCAGCGTTGGTCTGCAGCTATTAGATACGCAGTATTTT
V gene: TRBV9; J gene: TRBJ2-6; D gene: NA; clone size: once; CDR3 protein: CASSVEPGANVLTF; CDR3 DNA: TGTGCCAGCAGCGTAGAGCCTGGGGCCAACGTCCTGACTTTC
V gene: TRBV9; J gene: TRBJ1-2; D gene: NA; clone size: NA; CDR3 protein: CASSLGQGEGYTF; CDR3 DNA: TGTGCCAGCAGCCTGGGTCAGGGCGAAGGCTACACCTTC
V gene: TRBV5-6; J gene: TRBJ1-6; D gene: NA; clone size: NA; CDR3 protein: CASSSGTVYSPLHF; CDR3 DNA: TGTGCCAGCAGCTCCGGGACGGTATATTCACCCCTCCACTTT
V gene: TRBV6-1; J gene: TRBJ1-2; D gene: NA; clone size: few; CDR3 protein: CASSGTTAPSYGYTF; CDR3 DNA: TGTGCCAGCAGTGGTACGACAGCCCCTAGCTATGGCTACACCTTC
V gene: TRBV25-1; J gene: TRBJ2-7; D gene: TRBD1; clone size: few; CDR3 protein: CASSEPSGTGAEQYF; CDR3 DNA: TGTGCCAGCAGTGAGCCGAGCGGGACAGGGGCCGAGCAGTACTTC
V gene: TRBV20-1; J gene: TRBJ1-1; D gene: NA; clone size: once; CDR3 protein: CSARLGFEAFF; CDR3 DNA: TGCAGTGCTAGATTGGGTTTTGAAGCTTTCTTT
V gene: TRBV4-1; J gene: TRBJ1-6; D gene: NA; clone size: few; CDR3 protein: CASSLDRGRSNSPLHF; CDR3 DNA: TGCGCCAGCAGCCTAGACCGTGGACGCTCTAATTCACCCCTCCACTTT
V gene: TRBV9; J gene: TRBJ1-1; D gene: NA; clone size: NA; CDR3 protein: CASSWTENTEAFF; CDR3 DNA: TGTGCCAGCAGCTGGACAGAGAACACTGAAGCTTTCTTT
V gene: TRBV29-1; J gene: TRBJ1-2; D gene: NA; clone size: NA; CDR3 protein: CSVDSPDSLDRYTF; CDR3 DNA: TGCAGCGTTGACAGCCCGGACTCCCTCGATCGCTACACCTTC
V gene: TRBV7-9; J gene: TRBJ1-6; D gene: NA; clone size: NA; CDR3 protein: CASSDRQSPLHF; CDR3 DNA: TGTGCCAGCAGCGATCGGCAATCACCCCTCCACTTT
V gene: TRBV5-1; J gene: TRBJ1-6; D gene: TRBD1; clone size: NA; CDR3 protein: CASRREGQGEDSPLHF; CDR3 DNA: TGCGCCAGCCGGAGAGAGGGACAGGGGGAGGATTCACCCCTCCACTTT
V gene: TRBV5-8; J gene: TRBJ1-2; D gene: NA; clone size: NA; CDR3 protein: CASSLYDRKGGYTF; CDR3 DNA: TGTGCCAGCAGCTTGTACGACAGGAAGGGGGGCTACACCTTC
V gene: TRBV6-1; J gene: TRBJ1-4; D gene: TRBD1; clone size: few; CDR3 protein: CASSEAGQGIEKLFF; CDR3 DNA: TGTGCCAGCAGTGAAGCGGGACAGGGTATTGAAAAACTGTTTTTT
V gene: TRBV7-9; J gene: TRBJ1-5; D gene: NA; clone size: once; CDR3 protein: CASSLADSNQPQHF; CDR3 DNA: TGTGCCAGCAGCTTAGCCGATAGCAATCAGCCCCAGCATTTT
V gene: TRBV30; J gene: TRBJ1-2; D gene: TRBD1; clone size: NA; CDR3 protein: CAWSPGTASYGYTF; CDR3 DNA: TGTGCCTGGAGCCCCGGGACAGCCTCCTATGGCTACACCTTC
V gene: TRBV30; J gene: TRBJ1-2; D gene: NA; clone size: NA; CDR3 protein: CAWSPKDTIRF; CDR3 DNA: TGTGCCTGGAGCCCGAAGGATACTATCCGCTTC
V gene: TRBV1; J gene: TRBJ2-3; D gene: NA; clone size: NA; CDR3 protein: CTSSQVSLDPTDTQYF; CDR3 DNA: TGCACCAGCAGCCAAGTGAGCCTAGATCCCACAGATACGCAGTATTTT
V gene: TRBV30; J gene: TRBJ1-5; D gene: NA; clone size: NA; CDR3 protein: CAWSLGQLYNQPQHF; CDR3 DNA: TGTGCCTGGAGTTTGGGGCAGTTATACAATCAGCCCCAGCATTTT
V gene: TRBV13; J gene: TRBJ2-7; D gene: NA; clone size: few; CDR3 protein: CASRRSGTTYEQYF; CDR3 DNA: TGTGCCAGCAGGCGATCCGGGACAACCTACGAGCAGTACTTC
V gene: TRBV10-3; J gene: TRBJ2-1; D gene: TRBD1; clone size: NA; CDR3 protein: CAISDGTEARREQFF; CDR3 DNA: TGTGCCATCAGTGATGGGACAGAAGCTAGGCGTGAGCAGTTCTTC
V gene: TRBV7-3; J gene: TRBJ2-3; D gene: NA; clone size: many; CDR3 protein: CASSLEAGASTDTQYF; CDR3 DNA: TGTGCCAGCAGCCTCGAGGCAGGGGCTAGCACAGATACGCAGTATTTT
V gene: TRBV29-1; J gene: TRBJ1-2; D gene: TRBD1; clone size: NA; CDR3 protein: CSVEVYRGDYGYTF; CDR3 DNA: TGCAGCGTTGAAGTTTACAGGGGAGACTATGGCTACACCTTC
V gene: TRBV27; J gene: TRBJ1-1; D gene: NA; clone size: NA; CDR3 protein: CASSPDKEAFF; CDR3 DNA: TGTGCCAGCAGTCCGGACAAGGAAGCTTTCTTT